Included here is one T cell receptor (beta chain) sequence, with context. Its antigen is unidentified. These data originate in a study of T cells after yellow fever vaccination. Overall study findings and caveats: The study re-detected most primary-vaccination clones after the booster (96% CD4, just over 85% CD8).

The authors made TCR cDNA by 5'RACE template switching, adding a universal primer site and UMIs. TCRdb called the 5' RACE reads again in MiXCR, with one record for every CDR3 protein. The sample has a few hundred thousand distinct CDR3 sequences; approximately 10% are singletons. Trimming took off 3 bases at V and 0 bases at J, with 17 bases between the two ends. CDR3 length: 17 amino acids. Germline V CDR1 and CDR2: DFQATT, SNEGSKA (reference sequence). The receptor's source is a man aged 18 to 29 who received the YFV17D yellow fever vaccine. Here the sequenced sample was PBMCs, taken on the day of the first yellow fever vaccination. The rearrangement uses TRBV20-1 and TRBJ2-2, with D perhaps TRBD2 (6 bases). CDR3 amino acids: CSASPGPGLTNTGELFF. CDR3 nucleotide sequence: TGCAGTGCTAGCCCAGGTCCTGGACTAACGAACACCGGGGAGCTGTTTTTT.